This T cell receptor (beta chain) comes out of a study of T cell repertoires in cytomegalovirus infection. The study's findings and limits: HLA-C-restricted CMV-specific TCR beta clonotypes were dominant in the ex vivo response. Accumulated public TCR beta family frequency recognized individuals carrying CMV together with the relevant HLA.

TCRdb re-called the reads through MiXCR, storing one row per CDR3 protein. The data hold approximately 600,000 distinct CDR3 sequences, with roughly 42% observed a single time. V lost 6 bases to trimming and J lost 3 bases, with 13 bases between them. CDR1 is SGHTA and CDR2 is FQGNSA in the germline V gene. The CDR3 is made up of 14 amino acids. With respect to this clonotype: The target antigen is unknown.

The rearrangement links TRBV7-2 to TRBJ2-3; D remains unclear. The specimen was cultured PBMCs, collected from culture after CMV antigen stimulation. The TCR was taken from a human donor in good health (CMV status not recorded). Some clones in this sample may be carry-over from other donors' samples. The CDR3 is CASSTTVGTDTQYF. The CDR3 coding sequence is TGTGCCAGCAGTACCACCGTGGGGACAGATACGCAGTATTTT.